One sample yielded the 6 T cell receptor beta chains listed below, sequenced in a study of cytomegalovirus exposure and HLA in healthy donors. TCRdb keeps only in-frame clones here, not all; method: immunoSEQ multiplex PCR. The data hold about 83,000 clones, with around 96% observed a single time. The sequencing sample was made of PBMCs. The receptors stem from a woman aged 18-30 years in good health and CMV-seronegative.

The rearrangement uses TRBV4-1 and TRBJ2-7; TRBD2 agrees at 10 bases. V was pared by 1 base and J by 3 bases, with 3 bases of the junction left unmatched. Germline lookup yields CDR1 MGHRA and CDR2 YSYEKL. This CDR3 spans 15 amino acids. The CDR3: CASSQARTSGYEQYF. CDR3 in DNA: TGCGCCAGCAGCCAAGCCAGGACTAGCGGCTACGAGCAGTACTTC.

V is TRBV7-2 and J is TRBJ2-5; TRBD2 matches 12 bases. The CDR3 consists of 14 residues. CDR1 and CDR2 (germline): SGHTA, FQGNSA. Losses at the gene ends were 7 bases for V and 4 bases for J; bases not matched to a gene: 4. The CDR3 reads CASTETSGRETQYF. The CDR3 DNA is TGTGCCAGCACCGAGACTAGCGGGAGAGAGACCCAGTACTTC.

This chain connects TRBV7-8 to TRBJ2-1; TRBD2 agrees at 8 bases. Unmatched junction bases numbered 11, after V lost 1 base and J lost 3 bases. The CDR3 is 18 amino acids. CDR1 and CDR2 (germline): SGHVS, FQNEAQ. CDR3 protein: CASSLVFGGGGIYNEQFF. The CDR3 DNA follows: TGTGCCAGCAGCTTAGTCTTCGGAGGCGGGGGGATCTACAATGAGCAGTTCTTC.

J is TRBJ2-7 and V is TRBV7-6; 8 bases map to TRBD2. Germline CDR1 reads SGHVS; CDR2 reads FNYEAQ. V dropped 2 bases and J dropped 1; count of bases not matched to a gene: 4. The CDR3 length is 15 residues. The chain's CDR3 is CASSLRGGASYEQYF. CDR3 bases: TGTGCCAGCAGCTTACGGGGGGGGGCGTCCTACGAGCAGTACTTC. The full variable domain, its missing parts supplied by reference TRBV7-6 and TRBJ2-7, is GAGVSQSPRYKVTKRGQDVALRCDPISGHVSLYWYRQALGQGPEFLTYFNYEAQQDKSGLPNDRFSAERPEGSISTLTIQRTEQRDSAMYRCASSLRGGASYEQYFGPGTRLTVT.

The chain combines TRBV7-2 with TRBJ2-7; 11 nucleotides line up with TRBD2. Germline CDR1 SGHTA, CDR2 FQGNSA. J was trimmed by 0 bases and V by 10 bases; bases with no gene match: 5. The CDR3 length is 14 residues. The CDR3 nucleotides are TGTGCCACAAGACTAGCGGGAACCTCCTACGAGCAGTACTTC. Translated, it gives CATRLAGTSYEQYF.

The chain recombines TRBV27 with TRBJ2-5, with no clear D. Trimming took off 8 bases at V and 5 bases at J, with 12 bases between the two ends. CDR3 size: 12 residues. The germline gives CDR1 MNHEY, CDR2 SMNVEV (reference sequence). CDR3 nucleotide sequence: TGTGCCAGCGGAGAGAGGAAGGAGACCCAGTACTTC. Protein product: CASGERKETQYF.